The rows below give T cell receptor beta chains drawn from one sample of a study of T cell repertoires in cytomegalovirus infection. TCRdb fed the reads into MiXCR, producing one record per CDR3 protein. The table includes approximately 170,000 distinct CDR3 sequences, approximately 14% detected once. Sequencing was done on a sample of PBMCs. Receptor source: a human donor in good health (CMV status not recorded). Some clones in this sample may be carry-over from other donors' samples. The CDR3 runs from the conserved cysteine through the conserved F or W. Each record gives: D gene, clone size, CDR3 length, V gene, J gene, CDR3 DNA, CDR3 protein. D genes are given only for firm matches. Expanded clones get a size class; other rows say once, few or many, or leave the size out.

>-|few|16|TRBV5-4|TRBJ1-1
TGTGCCAGCAGCTTGGGATCAAGGGTTCGGTCCACTGAAGCTTTCTTT
CASSLGSRVRSTEAFF
>TRBD2|few|18|TRBV5-6|TRBJ2-4
TGTGCCAGCAGCCCTGGACTAGCGGGAGGTCTAGCCAAAAACATTCAGTACTTC
CASSPGLAGGLAKNIQYF
>-|many|17|TRBV27|TRBJ2-4
TGTGCCAGCAGCTACCTCCGCGAGAGCTCAGCCAAAAACATTCAGTACTTC
CASSYLRESSAKNIQYF
>TRBD1|few|13|TRBV20-1|TRBJ2-7
TGCAGTGCCCCGGGACAGGGGGACGACGAGCAGTACTTC
CSAPGQGDDEQYF
>-|many|12|TRBV7-6|TRBJ2-7
TGTGCCAGCAGCTCCAGGGTTCCCGAGCAGTACTTC
CASSSRVPEQYF
>-|many|14|TRBV7-2|TRBJ2-2
TGTGCCAGCAGCTTATTTGCAGGGCCCGGGGAGCTGTTTTTT
CASSLFAGPGELFF
>-|-|17|TRBV4-2|TRBJ2-7
TGTGCCAGCAGCCAAGAGAGGAGGGCAGGAGGTACCTACGAGCAGTACTTC
CASSQERRAGGTYEQYF
>-|-|15|TRBV10-3|TRBJ1-3
TGTGCCATCAGCCCGGGACTCTCGGGAGGAAACACCATATATTTT
CAISPGLSGGNTIYF
>-|-|15|TRBV7-9|TRBJ1-4
TGTGCCAGCAGCTTAGCGTCGGCCCGGGGGGGAAAACTGTTTTTT
CASSLASARGGKLFF
>-|many|16|TRBV6-5|TRBJ2-3
TGTGCCAGCAGTTATGAACCGGGGCTTAGCACAGATACGCAGTATTTT
CASSYEPGLSTDTQYF
>-|few|13|TRBV5-5|TRBJ1-2
TGTGCCAGCAGCTTGGTGGTTAACTATGGCTACACCTTC
CASSLVVNYGYTF
>-|many|15|TRBV7-6|TRBJ2-5
TGTGCCAGCAGCTACGGGAACGGCTGGAGGGAGACCCAGTACTTC
CASSYGNGWRETQYF
>-|-|16|TRBV6-6|TRBJ1-1
TGTGCCAGCAGTTACTTGGGACCGAGGTATTCTCCTGAAGCTTTCTTT
CASSYLGPRYSPEAFF
>-|many|15|TRBV7-2|TRBJ1-1
TGTGCCAGCAGCTTAAGTGGAAGTCTGAGTGCTGAAGCTTTCTTT
CASSLSGSLSAEAFF
>-|few|15|TRBV2|TRBJ2-4
TGTGCCAGCAGTTGGGATTCCGGGTCGAAAAACATTCAGTACTTC
CASSWDSGSKNIQYF
>-|few|16|TRBV7-3|TRBJ2-1
TGTGCCAGCAGCTGGGCGGGTACGATTCTCTACAATGAGCAGTTCTTC
CASSWAGTILYNEQFF
>-|-|14|TRBV6-5|TRBJ1-2
TGTGCCAGCAGACAGGACAGCGCTAACTATGGCTACACCTTC
CASRQDSANYGYTF
>-|many|13|TRBV7-9|TRBJ1-4
TGTGCCAGCAGCTTAGGAGGTCGCGAAAAACTGTTTTTT
CASSLGGREKLFF
>-|many|15|TRBV12-3/TRBV12-4|TRBJ2-3
TGTGCCAGCAGTTTCCCGGGGCCAAACACAGATACGCAGTATTTT
CASSFPGPNTDTQYF
>-|few|13|TRBV28|TRBJ1-2
TGTGCCAGCCGGGTAGGCCCTAACTATGGCTACACCTTC
CASRVGPNYGYTF
>TRBD1|-|15|TRBV20-1|TRBJ1-1
TGCAGTGCTAGAGCCTGGACAGGGGCAGGCACTGAAGCTTTCTTT
CSARAWTGAGTEAFF
>TRBD2|many|14|TRBV7-8|TRBJ2-1
TGTGCCAGCAGTGTCGGGAGGGCCGTGAATGAGCAGTTCTTC
CASSVGRAVNEQFF
>-|few|14|TRBV5-1|TRBJ2-7
TGCGCCAGCAGCTTGGCCTTACCCTCCTACGAGCAGTACTTC
CASSLALPSYEQYF
>-|many|14|TRBV7-2|TRBJ2-5
TGTGCCAGCAGCTTAGTTAGCCGTCCCGAGACCCAGTACTTC
CASSLVSRPETQYF
>TRBD1|many|13|TRBV7-3|TRBJ1-1
TGTGCCAGCAGCATACAGGGGGGCACTGAAGCTTTCTTT
CASSIQGGTEAFF
>TRBD2|many|14|TRBV11-2|TRBJ2-7
TGTGCCAGCAGCCCCCGCGGGAGAGGAAACGAGCAGTACTTC
CASSPRGRGNEQYF
>-|many|12|TRBV28|TRBJ2-5
TGTGCCAGCAGTTTTAGAGGGATGACCCAGTACTTC
CASSFRGMTQYF
>-|many|16|TRBV7-2|TRBJ2-1
TGTGCCAGCAGCACTGAGAGACGGTTCCTCTACAATGAGCAGTTCTTC
CASSTERRFLYNEQFF
>-|few|12|TRBV10-3|TRBJ2-1
TGTGCCATCAGGTCCGGTTCGTCTGAGCAGTTCTTC
CAIRSGSSEQFF
>-|many|14|TRBV7-2|TRBJ2-2
TGTGCCAGCAGCTTACAGCTACTCACCGGGGAGCTGTTTTTT
CASSLQLLTGELFF
>-|many|15|TRBV4-1|TRBJ2-7
TGCGCCAGCAGCCAAGTCTGGGGGAGTGGCAACGAGCAGTACTTC
CASSQVWGSGNEQYF
>-|many|12|TRBV11-2|TRBJ1-1
TGTGCCAGCAGCATACCAACCAGGGGTGCTTTCTTT
CASSIPTRGAFF
>-|few|14|TRBV6-2/TRBV6-3|TRBJ2-6
TGTGCCAGCTCAACCAGGGCTGGGGCCAACGTCCTGACTTTC
CASSTRAGANVLTF